This T cell receptor (beta chain) was captured in a study of PD-1 blockade in mismatch repair-deficient tumors listed by TCRdb under 2017. With regard to the full study: Between late 2013 and September 2016, the trial enrolled roughly 85 consecutive patients with about twelve mismatch repair-deficient cancer types, every one of whom had been previously treated and was progressing. Tumor-associated T cell clones were tracked in the peripheral blood of patients responding to PD-1 blockade by deep sequencing of TCR CDR3 regions.

On the study overall, not on this receptor specifically: Rapid expansion after pembrolizumab followed by contraction, generally before radiologic responses, was shown by tumor-resident clones, which were often undetectable in blood before treatment.

About this clone itself: The antigen it binds to is not known. No quality values exist for individual bases; no much larger clone is one base distant.

For every enrolled patient, mismatch repair deficiency was confirmed by either polymerase chain reaction or immunohistochemistry. A few patients who responded to pembrolizumab therapy underwent TCR sequencing. Pembrolizumab PD-1 blockade was prospectively tested in advanced mismatch repair-deficient cancers, regardless of tissue of origin, in the phase II trial. Serial peripheral blood T cell samples were collected before and at multiple times after starting PD-1 blockade. Blood sampling times were expressed in weeks after the first pembrolizumab dose. Reading the germline V gene (reference sequence) gives CDR1 SGHKS and CDR2 YYEKEE. The CDR3, from cysteine to phenylalanine, totals 14 residues. The DNA shown is the 42-base CDR3, in frame from base 1. Trimming costs V 2 bases and J 1 base, and their ends lie 7 bases apart. Receptor libraries were prepared by the immunoSEQ multiplex PCR assay. The table was pulled from immuneACCESS by TCRdb, which kept in-frame rearrangements only. Such tables lose some clones; where checked, under half of the loss comes from unresolved V genes, and the rest has no known cause. A total of about 51,000 clones appear in this sample, around 82% of them only once. Of the sample, 2.5% to 4% falls within the top ten clones.

The sequence was collected from an adult with mismatch repair-deficient cancer. Recombination linked TRBV5-5 to TRBJ1-3; the D gene is perhaps TRBD1, from 6 matching bases. The sequencing used peripheral blood, collected 4 weeks after starting pembrolizumab. The CDR3 region has the sequence CASSLQGSGNTIYF. The bases are TGTGCCAGCAGCTTACAGGGTTCTGGAAACACCATATATTTT.